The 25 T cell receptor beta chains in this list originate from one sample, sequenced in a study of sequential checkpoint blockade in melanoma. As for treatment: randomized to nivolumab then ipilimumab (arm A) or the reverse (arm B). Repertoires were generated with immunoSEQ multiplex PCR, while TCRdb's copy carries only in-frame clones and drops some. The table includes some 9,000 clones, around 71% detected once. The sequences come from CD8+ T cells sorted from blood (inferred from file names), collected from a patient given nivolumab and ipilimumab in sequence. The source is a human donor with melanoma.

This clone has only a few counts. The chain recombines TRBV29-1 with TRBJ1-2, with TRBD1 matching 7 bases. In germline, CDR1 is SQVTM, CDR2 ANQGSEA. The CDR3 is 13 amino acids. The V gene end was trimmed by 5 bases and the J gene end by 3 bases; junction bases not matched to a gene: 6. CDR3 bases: TGCAGCGTTTTCCAGGGGGACTACTATGGCTACACCTTC. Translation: CSVFQGDYYGYTF.

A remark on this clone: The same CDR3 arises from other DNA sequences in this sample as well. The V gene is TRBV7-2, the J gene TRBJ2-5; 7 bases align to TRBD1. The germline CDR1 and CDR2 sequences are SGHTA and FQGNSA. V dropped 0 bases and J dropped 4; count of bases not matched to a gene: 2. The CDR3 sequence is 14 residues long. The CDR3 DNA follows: TGTGCCAGCAGCTTAGCAGGGGGCGGAGAGACCCAGTACTTC. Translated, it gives CASSLAGGGETQYF.

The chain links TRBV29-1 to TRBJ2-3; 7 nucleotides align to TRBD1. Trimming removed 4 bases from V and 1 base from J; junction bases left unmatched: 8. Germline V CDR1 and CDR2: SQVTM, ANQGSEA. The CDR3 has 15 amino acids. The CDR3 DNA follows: TGCAGCGTTGCACCCCAGGGGGATGGCACAGATACGCAGTATTTT. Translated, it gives CSVAPQGDGTDTQYF.

The chain's CDR3 is CASSFRLGYEQYF. CDR3 bases: TGTGCCAGCAGCTTCAGACTAGGGTACGAGCAGTACTTC. The chain couples TRBV7-6 to TRBJ2-7, with a tentative D call TRBD2 (6 bases). Trimming cost V 3 bases and J 4 bases, with 10 bases left between them. The CDR3 is made up of 13 amino acids. CDR1 and CDR2 (germline): SGHVS, FNYEAQ.

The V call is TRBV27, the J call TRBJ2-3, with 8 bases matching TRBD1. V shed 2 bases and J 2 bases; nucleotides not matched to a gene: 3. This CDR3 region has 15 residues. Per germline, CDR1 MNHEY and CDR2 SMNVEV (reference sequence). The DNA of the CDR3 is TGTGCCAGCAGTTTAGGACAGGGAGCCACAGATACGCAGTATTTT. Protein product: CASSLGQGATDTQYF.

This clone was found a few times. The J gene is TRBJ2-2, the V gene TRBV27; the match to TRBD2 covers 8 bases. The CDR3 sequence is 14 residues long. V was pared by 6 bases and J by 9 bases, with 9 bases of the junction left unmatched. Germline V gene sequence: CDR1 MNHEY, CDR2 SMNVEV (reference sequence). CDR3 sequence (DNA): TGTGCCAGCAGCCCCCCGGGGGGGCACCGGGAGCTGTTTTTT. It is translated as CASSPPGGHRELFF.

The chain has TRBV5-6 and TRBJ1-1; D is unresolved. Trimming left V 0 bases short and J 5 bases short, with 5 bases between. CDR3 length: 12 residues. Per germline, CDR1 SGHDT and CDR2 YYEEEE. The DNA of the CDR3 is TGTGCCAGCAGCTTGGGGAGGACTGAAGCTTTCTTT. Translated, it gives CASSLGRTEAFF.

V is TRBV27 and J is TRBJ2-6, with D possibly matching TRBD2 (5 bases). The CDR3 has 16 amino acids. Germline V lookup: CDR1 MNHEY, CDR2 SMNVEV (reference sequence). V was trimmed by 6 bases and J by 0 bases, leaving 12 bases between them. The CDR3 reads CASSGYGVSGANVLTF. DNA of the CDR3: TGTGCCAGCAGCGGATACGGGGTCTCTGGGGCCAACGTCCTGACTTTC.

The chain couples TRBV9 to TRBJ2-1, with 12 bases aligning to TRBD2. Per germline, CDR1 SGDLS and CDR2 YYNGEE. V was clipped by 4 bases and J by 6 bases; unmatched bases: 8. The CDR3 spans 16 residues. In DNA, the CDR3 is TGTGCCAGCAGCCTGAGACTAGCGGGAGTGCGCAATGAGCAGTTCTTC. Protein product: CASSLRLAGVRNEQFF.

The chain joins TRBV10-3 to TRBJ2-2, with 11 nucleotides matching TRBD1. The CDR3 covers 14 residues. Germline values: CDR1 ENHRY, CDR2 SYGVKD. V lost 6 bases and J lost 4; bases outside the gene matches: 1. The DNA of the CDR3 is TGTGCCATCAGGGGGACAGGGGGCACCGGGGAGCTGTTTTTT. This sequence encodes CAIRGTGGTGELFF.

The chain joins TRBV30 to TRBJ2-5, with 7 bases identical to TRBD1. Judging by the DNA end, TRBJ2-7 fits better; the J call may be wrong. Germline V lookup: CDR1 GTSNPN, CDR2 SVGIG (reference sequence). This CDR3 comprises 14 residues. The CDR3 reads CAWSVGQGAYEQYF. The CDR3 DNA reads TGTGCCTGGAGTGTCGGTCAGGGGGCCTACGAGCAGTACTTC.

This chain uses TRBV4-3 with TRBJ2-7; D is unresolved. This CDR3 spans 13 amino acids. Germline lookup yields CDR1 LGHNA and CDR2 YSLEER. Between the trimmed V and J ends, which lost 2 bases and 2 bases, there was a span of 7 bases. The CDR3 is CASSQNIAYEQYF. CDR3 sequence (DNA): TGCGCCAGCAGCCAAAATATCGCCTACGAGCAGTACTTC.

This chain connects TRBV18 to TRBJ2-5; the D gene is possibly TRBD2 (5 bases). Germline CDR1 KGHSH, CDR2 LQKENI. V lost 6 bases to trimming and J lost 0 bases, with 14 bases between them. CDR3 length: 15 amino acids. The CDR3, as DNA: TGTGCCAGCTCCTCAGGTGGCGGGTACCAAGAGACCCAGTACTTC. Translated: CASSSGGGYQETQYF.

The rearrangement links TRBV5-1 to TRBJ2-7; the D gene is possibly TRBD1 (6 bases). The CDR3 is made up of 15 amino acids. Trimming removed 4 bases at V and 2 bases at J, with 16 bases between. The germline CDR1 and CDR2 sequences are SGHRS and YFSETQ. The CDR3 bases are TGCGCCAGCAGCAGCCTACAGGGCACCACCTACGAGCAGTACTTC. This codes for CASSSLQGTTYEQYF.

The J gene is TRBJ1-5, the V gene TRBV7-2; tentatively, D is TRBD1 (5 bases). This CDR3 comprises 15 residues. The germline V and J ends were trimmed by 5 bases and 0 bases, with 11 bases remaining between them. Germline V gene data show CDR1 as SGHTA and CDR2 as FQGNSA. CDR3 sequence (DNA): TGTGCCAGCAGCCCGGACATCTATAGCAATCAGCCCCAGCATTTT. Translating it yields CASSPDIYSNQPQHF. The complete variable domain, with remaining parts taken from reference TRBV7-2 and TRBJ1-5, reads GAGVSQSPSNKVTEKGKDVELRCDPISGHTALYWYRQSLGQGLEFLIYFQGNSAPDKSGLPSDRFSAERTGGSVSTLTIQRTQQEDSAVYLCASSPDIYSNQPQHFGDGTRLSIL.

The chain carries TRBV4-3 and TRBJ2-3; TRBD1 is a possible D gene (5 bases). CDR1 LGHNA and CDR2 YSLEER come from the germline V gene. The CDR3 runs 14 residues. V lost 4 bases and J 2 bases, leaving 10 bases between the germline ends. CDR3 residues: CASSPREYTDTQYF. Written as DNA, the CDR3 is TGCGCCAGCAGCCCCAGGGAATACACAGATACGCAGTATTTT.

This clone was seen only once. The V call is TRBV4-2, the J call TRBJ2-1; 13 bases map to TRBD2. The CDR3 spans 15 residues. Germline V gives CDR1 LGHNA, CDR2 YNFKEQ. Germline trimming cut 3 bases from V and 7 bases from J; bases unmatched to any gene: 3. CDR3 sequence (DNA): TGTGCCAGCAGCCACGGACTAGCGGGAGATAATGAGCAGTTCTTC. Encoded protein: CASSHGLAGDNEQFF.

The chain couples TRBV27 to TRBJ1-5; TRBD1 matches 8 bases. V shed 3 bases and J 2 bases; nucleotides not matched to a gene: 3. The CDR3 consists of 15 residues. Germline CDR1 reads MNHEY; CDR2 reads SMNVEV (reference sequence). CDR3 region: CASSFSGQGNQPQHF. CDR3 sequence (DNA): TGTGCCAGCAGTTTCTCGGGACAGGGCAATCAGCCCCAGCATTTT.

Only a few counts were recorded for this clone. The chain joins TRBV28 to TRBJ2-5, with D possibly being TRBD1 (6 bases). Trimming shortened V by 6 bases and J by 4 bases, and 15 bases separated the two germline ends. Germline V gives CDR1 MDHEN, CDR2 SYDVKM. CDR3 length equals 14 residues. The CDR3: CASRPPGDLETQYF. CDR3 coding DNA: TGTGCCAGCAGACCTCCAGGGGACCTAGAGACCCAGTACTTC.

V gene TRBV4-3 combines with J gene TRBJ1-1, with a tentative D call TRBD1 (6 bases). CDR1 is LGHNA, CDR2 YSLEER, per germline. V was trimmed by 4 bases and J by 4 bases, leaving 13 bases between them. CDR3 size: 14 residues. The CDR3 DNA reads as TGCGCCAGCAGCCCAATAACAGGGCCCACTGAAGCTTTCTTT. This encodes CASSPITGPTEAFF.

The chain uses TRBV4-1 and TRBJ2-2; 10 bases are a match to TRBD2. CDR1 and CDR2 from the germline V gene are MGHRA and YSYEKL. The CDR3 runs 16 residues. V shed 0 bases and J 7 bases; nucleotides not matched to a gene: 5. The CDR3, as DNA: TGCGCCAGCAGCCAAGAAGGAGCGGGAGGGGTCGGGGAGCTGTTTTTT. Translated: CASSQEGAGGVGELFF.

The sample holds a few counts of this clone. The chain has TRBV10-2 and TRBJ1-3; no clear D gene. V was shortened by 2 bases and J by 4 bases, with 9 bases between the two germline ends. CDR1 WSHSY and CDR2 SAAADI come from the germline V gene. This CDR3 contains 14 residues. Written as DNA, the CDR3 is TGCGCCAGCAGTGAGCAGGTGTACGGAAACACCATATATTTT. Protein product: CASSEQVYGNTIYF.

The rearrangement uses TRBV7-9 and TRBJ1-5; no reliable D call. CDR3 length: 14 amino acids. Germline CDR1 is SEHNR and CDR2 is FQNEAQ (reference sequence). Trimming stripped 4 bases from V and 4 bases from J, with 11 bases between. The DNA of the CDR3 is TGTGCCAGCAGCTCATCAACGGGAAATCAGCCCCAGCATTTT. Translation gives CASSSSTGNQPQHF.

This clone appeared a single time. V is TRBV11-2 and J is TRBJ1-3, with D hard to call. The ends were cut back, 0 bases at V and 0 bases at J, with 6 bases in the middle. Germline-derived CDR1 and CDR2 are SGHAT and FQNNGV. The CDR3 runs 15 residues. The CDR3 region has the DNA TGTGCCAGCAGCTTAGAATACAGCTCTGGAAACACCATATATTTT. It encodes CASSLEYSSGNTIYF.

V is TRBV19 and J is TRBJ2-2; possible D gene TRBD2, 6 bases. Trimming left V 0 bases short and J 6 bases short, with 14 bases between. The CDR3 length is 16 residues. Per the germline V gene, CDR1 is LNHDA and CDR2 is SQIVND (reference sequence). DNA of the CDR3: TGTGCCAGTAGTATAGATGGCGGGGCCGGTGCCGGGGAGCTGTTTTTT. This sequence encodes CASSIDGGAGAGELFF.